This T cell receptor beta chain was captured by sequencing in a study of blood T cell repertoires in COVID-19. Overall study context: T cells, B-cell-depleted T cells, or PBMCs provided the cDNA or gDNA that served as material.

Repertoires were generated with immunoSEQ multiplex PCR, while TCRdb's copy carries only in-frame clones and drops some. The sample includes about 120,000 clones, approximately 87% of them seen just once. V was shortened by 4 bases and J by 5 bases, with 20 bases between the two germline ends. Germline loops: CDR1 MNHEY, CDR2 SMNVEV (reference sequence). This CDR3 is built from 16 residues. The sequence was collected from a man under 40 with acute or convalescent COVID-19. The sequencing sample was made of peripheral blood. This chain uses TRBV27 with TRBJ2-5, with D maybe TRBD2 (6 bases). As DNA, the CDR3 is TGTGCCAGCAGTTCTACGTATGGCGGGGCCGGGGAGACCCAGTACTTC. It yields the protein CASSSTYGGAGETQYF.